This passage covers 17 T cell receptor beta chains from one sample sequenced in a study of patients and donors after allogeneic stem cell transplantation (dated by TCRdb to 2018 to 2021). Library generation was performed with RT-PCR. Sequencing took place on a NextSeq 550. TCRdb handled the public reads itself, with Q25 trimming in fastp and clone calling in MiXCR, and kept productive beta chains. Here each entry gathers all rows of one CDR3 protein and keeps the most common genes and DNA. Recorded for this sample are 9,500 to 10,000 distinct CDR3 sequences; roughly 5.9% of them occurred a single time. Clones ranked in the top ten supply 25% to 30% of the sample. Material: blood, either unsorted or a sorted T cell fraction (not recorded which). These receptors were taken from a human donor who was either an allogeneic HSCT recipient or a stem cell or donor lymphocyte infusion donor (not recorded which). It is not recorded whose cells these are; they may come from a transplant donor.

Of note for this clonotype: This may come from a read error, since a much larger clone is one base off. The chain is built from TRBV2 and TRBJ1-4; 9 nucleotides line up with TRBD1. Germline CDR1 is SNHLY and CDR2 is FYNNEI. This CDR3 is 14 amino acids long. CDR3 DNA: TGTGTCAGCAGACGGACAGGGGCCAATGAAAAACTGTTTTTT. Its protein product is CVSRRTGANEKLFF.

This clonotype was detected only a few times. The genes are TRBV11-2 and TRBJ2-5; D may be TRBD1 (7 bases). This CDR3 is built from 17 residues. Germline V CDR1 and CDR2: SGHAT, FQNNGV. The ends were cut back, 8 bases at V and 1 base at J, with 23 bases in the middle. The CDR3 is CASSTRTGQGGQETQYF. The CDR3 DNA sequence: TGTGCCAGCTCCACCCGGACAGGCCAGGGGGGCCAAGAGACCCAGTACTTC.

The sample holds many counts of this clonotype. The rearrangement links TRBV6-6 to TRBJ1-2; D gene ambiguous. V lost 8 bases and J 4 bases, leaving 5 bases between the germline ends. The V gene's germline CDR1 is MNHNY and CDR2 SVGAGI (reference sequence). CDR3 length equals 10 residues. The CDR3 here is CASSSYGYTF. The DNA for the CDR3 is TGTGCCAGCTCTTCCTATGGCTACACCTTC.

In its sample, this clonotype ranks as medium-sized. The chain has TRBV28 and TRBJ1-2; 7 positions agree with TRBD1. The CDR3 loop spans 16 amino acids. V lost 5 bases, J lost 5 bases, and 14 bases stayed unmatched. The germline CDR1 and CDR2 sequences are MDHEN and SYDVKM. The CDR3 DNA reads as TGTGCCAGCAGTCAGACGGGACAGCAAGCCCTATATGGCTACACCTTC. Its protein product is CASSQTGQQALYGYTF.

The J gene is TRBJ2-1, the V gene TRBV3-1; 7 nucleotides agree with TRBD2. Germline values: CDR1 LGHDT, CDR2 YNNKEL (reference sequence). The CDR3 loop spans 15 amino acids. J gave up 11 bases and V 1 base, and 11 bases lay outside the gene matches. CDR3 in amino acids: CASSQVGSSGRKQFF. The CDR3 DNA reads TGTGCCAGCAGCCAAGTTGGGTCTAGCGGCCGGAAGCAGTTCTTC.

This clonotype was found many times. This chain connects TRBV20-1 to TRBJ1-1; tentative D call: TRBD1 (5 bases). Germline CDR1 reads DFQATT; CDR2 reads SNEGSKA (reference sequence). The CDR3 extends over 18 amino acids. Between the trimmed V and J ends, which lost 1 base and 0 bases, there was a span of 21 bases. The CDR3 DNA follows: TGCAGTGCTAGAGCGCGTCAGTGGACAAGTTCCTTGAACACTGAAGCTTTCTTT. Translated: CSARARQWTSSLNTEAFF.

This clonotype has ten or more counts. The rearrangement uses TRBV20-1 and TRBJ1-2; 7 positions agree with TRBD1. The CDR3 extends over 15 amino acids. J lost 4 bases, V lost 6 bases, and 14 bases had no gene match. The germline V gene encodes CDR1 DFQATT and CDR2 SNEGSKA (reference sequence). The CDR3 spells CSAPTPDRASYGYTF. CDR3 nucleotides: TGCAGTGCCCCTACTCCAGACAGGGCTAGCTATGGCTACACCTTC.

This clonotype was seen ten or more times. This chain's CDR3 is CSANTGRNTEAFF. The CDR3 region has the DNA TGCAGTGCTAATACAGGGAGGAACACTGAAGCTTTCTTT. The V call is TRBV20-1, the J call TRBJ1-1; D possibly corresponds to TRBD1 (6 bases). The CDR3 sequence is 13 residues long. CDR1 is DFQATT, CDR2 SNEGSKA, per germline (reference sequence). V shed 4 bases and J shed 1 base, with 10 bases lying between them.

The V gene is TRBV12-3 or TRBV12-4, the J gene TRBJ2-7; possible D gene TRBD1, 6 bases. With 2 bases removed from V and 4 bases from J, the gap between germline ends came to 15 bases. CDR3 length: 15 amino acids. The DNA for the CDR3 is TGTGCCAGCAGTTTAAGTGGGGGCAGGCTTTACGAGCAGTACTTC. This encodes CASSLSGGRLYEQYF.

This clonotype showed up just a few times. This chain links TRBV12-3 or TRBV12-4 with TRBJ2-7, with D tentatively TRBD2 (5 bases). The CDR3 contains 15 residues. Deletions cut 1 base from V and 4 bases from J, with 14 bases between. In nucleotides, the CDR3 is TGTGCCAGCAGTTTAGGACTACCAGGCGGATACGAGCAGTACTTC. It yields the protein CASSLGLPGGYEQYF.

This clonotype was observed a handful of times. The rearrangement uses TRBV19 and TRBJ2-1; possibly TRBD2 for D (6 bases). CDR1 is LNHDA, CDR2 SQIVND, per germline (reference sequence). V was trimmed by 10 bases and J by 12 bases, leaving 28 bases between them. The CDR3 sequence is 15 residues long. The CDR3 nucleotides are TGTGCCACCATATCCAGGGTCTTCGAGCGGGTATCGCAGTTCTTC. It specifies CATISRVFERVSQFF.

This clonotype was found many times. This chain connects TRBV12-5 to TRBJ2-7; TRBD2 is a possible D gene (5 bases). CDR1 is LGHNT and CDR2 is FRNRAP in the germline V gene. Trimming shortened V by 1 base and J by 6 bases, and 13 bases separated the two germline ends. The CDR3 runs 14 residues. The DNA of the CDR3 is TGTGCTAGTGGTTTGGGGACTGCTCAAAGCGAGCAGTACTTC. Protein: CASGLGTAQSEQYF. The whole variable domain, filled in from reference TRBV12-5 and TRBJ2-7, reads DARVTQTPRHKVTEMGQEVTMRCQPILGHNTVFWYRQTMMQGLELLAYFRNRAPLDDSGMPKDRFSAEMPDATLATLKIQPSEPRDSAVYFCASGLGTAQSEQYFGPGTRLTVT.

This clonotype was seen ten or more times. The chain joins TRBV12-3 or TRBV12-4 to TRBJ1-2, with D perhaps matching TRBD1 (6 bases). Deletions cut 6 bases from V and 9 bases from J, with 17 bases between. The CDR3 loop spans 13 amino acids. CDR3 in amino acids: CASSIGQTLSYTF. CDR3 in DNA: TGTGCCAGCAGCATCGGACAGACGTTAAGCTACACCTTC.

This clonotype appeared many times. This chain joins TRBV28 and TRBJ1-2; D not certain. Germline CDR1 and CDR2: MDHEN and SYDVKM. V gave up 2 bases and J gave up 4 bases, with 14 bases separating them. The CDR3 has 15 amino acids. CDR3 coding DNA: TGTGCCAGCAGTTTAGAACTCGCGCTAACCTATGGCTACACCTTC. Protein sequence: CASSLELALTYGYTF.

This clonotype was detected a few times. The J gene is TRBJ2-5, the V gene TRBV10-3; TRBD1 aligns across 9 bases. Trimming took 5 bases from V and 5 from J; bases not matched to a gene: 6. CDR3 length equals 14 residues. Germline CDR1 ENHRY, CDR2 SYGVKD. The CDR3 here is CAISWGQGWETQYF. CDR3 DNA: TGTGCCATCAGTTGGGGACAGGGTTGGGAGACCCAGTACTTC.

The CDR3 nucleotides read TGTGCCAGCTCCCTAATACCCGGGACAGGGAACACTGAAGCTTTCTTT. Its translation is CASSLIPGTGNTEAFF. The genes are TRBV18 and TRBJ1-1, with 8 bases fitting TRBD1. The trim removed 6 bases at V and 1 base at J, leaving 10 bases unmatched. This CDR3 contains 16 residues. Germline lookup yields CDR1 KGHSH and CDR2 LQKENI.

The sample holds many counts of this clonotype. The chain joins TRBV5-1 to TRBJ2-2; D is possibly TRBD1 (5 bases). Germline V gene data show CDR1 as SGHRS and CDR2 as YFSETQ. V was clipped by 0 bases and J by 6 bases, with 12 bases between them. The CDR3 contains 15 residues. The CDR3 DNA reads as TGCGCCAGCAGCTTGGGGGCAGGGCCCCCCGGGGAGCTGTTTTTT. Its protein product is CASSLGAGPPGELFF.